A selection of T cell receptor beta chains follows, all from one sample in a study of OX40 agonist ivuxolimab in advanced cancers. Only in-frame clones appear in the TCRdb table, and some are missing; sequencing was by immunoSEQ multiplex PCR. The repertoire holds roughly 15,000 clones, with roughly 92% as singletons. Sample: CD4+ or CD8+ T cells sorted from blood, taken in a trial of the OX40 agonist ivuxolimab. Receptors originate from an adult with an advanced solid tumor such as melanoma, head and neck, liver or kidney cancer. Each CDR3 is given with its conserved first and last residue. A D gene is named only where the DNA matches it firmly. A row's size may be missing; if present it is once, few, many or a size class.

TRBJ2-1 | TRBD2 | TRBV10-1 | NA | CASSDPSVSGRINNEQFF | TGCGCCAGCAGTGATCCGTCGGTCAGCGGGAGGATTAACAATGAGCAGTTCTTC
TRBJ1-5 | NA | TRBV19 | NA | CASTPRVGEGNQPQHF | TGTGCCAGTACCCCCCGGGTGGGAGAGGGCAATCAGCCCCAGCATTTT
TRBJ1-6 | NA | TRBV28 | NA | CASSVAESYNSPLHF | TGTGCCAGCTCCGTGGCGGAATCTTATAATTCACCCCTCCACTTT
TRBJ2-2 | NA | TRBV9 | NA | CASKSQGTGELFF | TGTGCCAGCAAGAGTCAGGGCACCGGGGAGCTGTTTTTT
TRBJ2-1 | NA | TRBV4-1 | NA | CASSRGSGANEQFF | TGCGCCAGCAGCCGGGGGAGTGGGGCGAATGAGCAGTTCTTC
TRBJ2-1 | NA | TRBV29-1 | once | CSAPWGPGEQFF | TGCAGCGCCCCCTGGGGGCCGGGTGAGCAGTTCTTC
TRBJ2-1 | NA | TRBV19 | NA | CASSADLEREQFF | TGTGCCAGTAGTGCCGATCTCGAGAGGGAGCAGTTCTTC
TRBJ1-6 | NA | TRBV7-2 | NA | CASSLRSSYNSPLHF | TGTGCCAGCAGCTTACGGAGCTCCTATAATTCACCCCTCCACTTT
TRBJ2-7 | TRBD1 | TRBV7-2 | NA | CASSETGREQYF | TGTGCCAGCAGCGAGACAGGGCGGGAGCAGTACTTC
TRBJ2-7 | NA | TRBV27 | NA | CASSDSGMTYEQYF | TGTGCCAGCTCGGATTCGGGGATGACCTACGAGCAGTACTTC
TRBJ2-7 | NA | TRBV5-1 | NA | CASSLGQGLGEQYF | TGCGCCAGCAGCTTGGGGCAGGGGTTGGGGGAGCAGTACTTC
TRBJ1-1 | NA | TRBV1 | NA | CTSRQETFF | TGCACCAGCAGGCAGGAGACTTTCTTT